This T cell receptor beta chain was captured in a study of Ad26.COV2.S vaccination and SARS-CoV-2 variants. At the level of the study: The vaccine Ad26.COV2.S was put into the muscle once, or twice with 56 days between. Study-level findings and limits: Vaccine and placebo groups showed comparable non-spike TCR breadth. Marked by substantial breadth, spike-specific CD8+ and CD4+ T cell responses were reportedly seen after vaccination.

The protocol was immunoSEQ multiplex PCR, while the TCRdb copy is restricted to in-frame clones and leaves out a portion. The table lists some 390,000 clones, roughly 90% of them singletons. Germline V gives CDR1 SGHNT, CDR2 YYREEE (reference sequence). The CDR3 extends over 17 amino acids. V was cut by 0 bases and J by 4 bases, with 19 bases left in between. Worth noting for this clone: The antigen remains unidentified.

Treatment: about 20 received Ad26.COV2.S at low or high dose, single or two shots; about five received placebo; per-sample allocation not given. Day 63 following the first vaccine or placebo injection was when the samples were taken. A Boston adult aged 18-55 years was the donor. This chain uses TRBV5-4 with TRBJ1-2, with unresolved D. Sequenced material: peripheral blood, taken in a trial of Ad26.COV2.S vaccine versus placebo. The TCR was taken from a person aged 18-65 years who received the Ad26.COV2.S COVID-19 vaccine or a placebo. CDR3 region: CASSLDFRLRRSYGYTF. Here the CDR3 DNA reads TGTGCCAGCAGCTTGGACTTCCGACTCCGGAGGTCCTATGGCTACACCTTC.